The 23 T cell receptor beta chains below all came from one sample that was sequenced in a study of T cell repertoires in cytomegalovirus infection. Each CDR3 protein gets one entry after TCRdb re-called the reads with MiXCR. Of 250,000 to 300,000 distinct CDR3 sequences listed, approximately 13% were seen once; the top ten hold around 8.7%. The specimen sequenced was PBMCs. All receptors come from a human donor in good health (CMV status not recorded). Some clones in this sample may be carry-over from other donors' samples.

At least ten counts were recorded for this clonotype. The chain couples TRBV19 to TRBJ1-1, with D hard to call. The CDR3 spans 13 residues. Trimming removed 3 bases from V and 10 bases from J, with 15 bases in between. CDR1 is LNHDA, CDR2 SQIVND, per germline (reference sequence). The CDR3 bases are TGTGCCAGTAGTATCGGCGACCTCCGGGGAGCTTTCTTT. Translation gives CASSIGDLRGAFF.

This clonotype was seen only a few times. In DNA, the CDR3 is TGCGCCAGCAGCCAAATCACAGGGAGTAACACTGAAGCTTTCTTT. Translated: CASSQITGSNTEAFF. The J gene is TRBJ1-1, the V gene TRBV4-3; a weak D match, TRBD1 (6 bases). The V end was cut by 2 bases, the J end by 2 bases, with 12 bases between. The germline V gene has CDR1 LGHNA and CDR2 YSLEER. This CDR3 contains 15 residues.

This clonotype was detected ten times or more. V is TRBV28 and J is TRBJ2-1; 14 bases are a match to TRBD2. The CDR3 contains 21 residues. Trimming removed 1 base from V and 7 bases from J; junction bases left unmatched: 18. Per germline, CDR1 MDHEN and CDR2 SYDVKM. The DNA of the CDR3 is TGTGCCAGCAGTTTATCTACAGGGGCGCGGGGACTAGCGGGAGAAGGAAATGAGCAGTTCTTC. Protein product: CASSLSTGARGLAGEGNEQFF.

In this sample, this clonotype turned up a few times. The chain combines TRBV2 with TRBJ2-2; the D gene is possibly TRBD1 (6 bases). The CDR3 spans 14 residues. V lost 10 bases and J lost 1, with 13 bases in between. Germline lookup yields CDR1 SNHLY and CDR2 FYNNEI. The DNA for the CDR3 is TGTGCCATCTGGACAGCCTTGAACACCGGGGAGCTGTTTTTT. Encoded protein: CAIWTALNTGELFF.

The chain links TRBV2 to TRBJ2-3, with TRBD2 identical over 9 bases. Germline CDR1 and CDR2: SNHLY and FYNNEI. V was clipped by 5 bases and J by 7 bases; unmatched bases: 10. There are 15 residues in the CDR3. CDR3 coding DNA: TGTGCCAGCAGTCAGGAACTAGCGGGTTCAAATACGCAGTATTTT. Translating gives CASSQELAGSNTQYF.

This clonotype was detected ten times or more. V usage is TRBV12-3 or TRBV12-4 and J usage is TRBJ2-5; D may be TRBD1 (6 bases). There are 14 residues in the CDR3. V dropped 6 bases and J dropped 1 base, with 12 bases sitting between them. The CDR3 loop reads CASRLTGLQETQYF. The CDR3 DNA reads as TGTGCCAGCAGACTAACAGGGCTCCAAGAGACCCAGTACTTC.

The chain links TRBV5-1 to TRBJ2-2; perhaps TRBD2 as D (5 bases). Trimming cost V 1 base and J 5 bases, with 12 bases left between them. The CDR3 sequence is 15 residues long. Germline CDR1 SGHRS, CDR2 YFSETQ. The CDR3 DNA reads TGCGCCAGCAGCTTGTCGTGGACTTCAACCGGGGAGCTGTTTTTT. Its translation: CASSLSWTSTGELFF.

The chain couples TRBV12-3 or TRBV12-4 to TRBJ1-2, with D maybe TRBD1 (6 bases). The CDR3 has 12 amino acids. V was pared by 6 bases and J by 4 bases, with 9 bases between. Here the CDR3 reads CASRMDSYGYTF. The CDR3 nucleotides read TGTGCCAGCAGGATGGACAGCTATGGCTACACCTTC.

This chain links TRBV20-1 with TRBJ2-5; TRBD2 matches 7 bases. J gave up 2 bases and V 8 bases, and 20 bases lay outside the gene matches. The germline gives CDR1 DFQATT, CDR2 SNEGSKA (reference sequence). The CDR3 extends over 17 amino acids. CDR3 in DNA: TGCAGTCTTAGTCCCGAGAGGCTAGCGGACACACAAGAGACCCAGTACTTC. It codes for CSLSPERLADTQETQYF.

This chain joins TRBV13 and TRBJ1-2; D uncertain. Germline V gene data show CDR1 as PRHDT and CDR2 as FYEKMQ (reference sequence). Trimming removed 5 bases at V and 8 bases at J, with 21 bases between. The CDR3 is made up of 15 amino acids. CDR3 protein: CASSMGLGESMGYTF. The CDR3 DNA reads as TGTGCCAGCAGCATGGGCCTCGGCGAGTCTATGGGCTACACCTTC.

Notes on this clonotype: This may arise from a read error, as a much more abundant clone is one base away. This rearrangement joins TRBV7-2 to TRBJ2-7, with TRBD2 matching 9 bases. J was trimmed by 6 bases and V by 0 bases; bases with no gene match: 18. The CDR3 sequence is 19 residues long. Germline values: CDR1 SGHTA, CDR2 FQGNSA. As DNA, the CDR3 is TGTGCCAGCAGCTTAGCGCCGGGGGGGACTAGCAGGAGGGCCTCCGAGCAGTACTTC. Residues: CASSLAPGGTSRRASEQYF.

V usage is TRBV12-3 or TRBV12-4 and J usage is TRBJ1-3, with D perhaps TRBD1 (5 bases). The CDR3 is made up of 16 amino acids. V lost 6 bases to trimming and J lost 0 bases, with 15 bases between them. The CDR3 spells CASSTAGGTSGNTIYF. CDR3 in DNA: TGTGCCAGCAGCACCGCCGGGGGGACCTCTGGAAACACCATATATTTT.

The V gene is TRBV29-1, the J gene TRBJ2-2; TRBD2 agrees at 11 bases. The CDR3 totals 17 residues. CDR1 and CDR2 (germline): SQVTM, ANQGSEA. V lost 3 bases to trimming and J lost 5 bases; unmatched junction nucleotides: 11. In nucleotides, the CDR3 is TGCAGCGTTGAGGCACTAGCGGGAGCCCGTGGTACCGGGGAGCTGTTTTTT. It codes for CSVEALAGARGTGELFF.

This clonotype was counted at least ten times. This chain uses TRBV7-2 with TRBJ1-1; 8 nucleotides agree with TRBD1. The V gene end was trimmed by 4 bases and the J gene end by 3 bases; junction bases not matched to a gene: 4. Per germline, CDR1 SGHTA and CDR2 FQGNSA. This CDR3 has 14 residues. The CDR3 here is CASSYLTGDTEAFF. The CDR3 nucleotides are TGTGCCAGCAGCTATTTGACAGGGGACACTGAAGCTTTCTTT.

This chain links TRBV29-1 with TRBJ2-5, with 9 bases aligning to TRBD2. The CDR3 loop spans 16 amino acids. Germline trimming cut 2 bases from V and 0 bases from J; bases unmatched to any gene: 7. Per germline, CDR1 SQVTM and CDR2 ANQGSEA. The CDR3 loop is CSVEYGSGGYQETQYF. CDR3 in DNA: TGCAGCGTTGAATATGGTAGCGGGGGATACCAAGAGACCCAGTACTTC.

V usage is TRBV24-1 and J usage is TRBJ2-2, with a tentative D call TRBD1 (6 bases). CDR1 and CDR2 (germline): KGHDR, SFDVKD. The CDR3 spans 13 residues. The V gene lost 8 bases and the J gene lost 7 bases, with 13 bases spanning the gap. The CDR3, as DNA: TGTGCCACCAAGGCCAGGGGAAACGGGGAGCTGTTTTTT. Encoded protein: CATKARGNGELFF.

The V gene is TRBV7-8, the J gene TRBJ2-7; possibly TRBD1 or TRBD2 for D (5 bases each). The CDR3 length is 14 residues. Deletions cut 5 bases from V and 0 bases from J, with 11 bases between. The germline V gene has CDR1 SGHVS and CDR2 FQNEAQ. DNA for the CDR3: TGTGCCAGCAGCCGGGGCGACAACTCCTACGAGCAGTACTTC. Its translation is CASSRGDNSYEQYF.

The chain carries TRBV20-1 and TRBJ1-4; D is ambiguous. CDR3 length equals 15 residues. Trimming shortened V by 0 bases and J by 0 bases, and 8 bases separated the two germline ends. Germline V gene sequence: CDR1 DFQATT, CDR2 SNEGSKA (reference sequence). CDR3 residues: CSARDLRSTNEKLFF. In DNA, the CDR3 is TGCAGTGCTAGAGATTTACGGTCAACTAATGAAAAACTGTTTTTT.

The chain joins TRBV28 to TRBJ2-7, with 7 positions matching TRBD2. This CDR3 has 14 residues. The V and J ends lost 6 bases and 3 bases, in that order; junction bases with no gene match: 8. The germline gives CDR1 MDHEN, CDR2 SYDVKM. CDR3 nucleotide sequence: TGTGCCAGCAGGCTAATCGGCGGGAGCTACGAGCAGTACTTC. Translating gives CASRLIGGSYEQYF.

This clonotype appeared many times. V and J are TRBV11-2 and TRBJ2-3, with D possibly matching TRBD2 (5 bases). V lost 1 base, J lost 3 bases, and 11 bases lay in between. Looked up from germline, CDR1 is SGHAT and CDR2 is FQNNGV. CDR3 length equals 15 residues. The chain's CDR3 is CASSLVWERTDTQYF. DNA of the CDR3: TGTGCCAGCAGCTTAGTGTGGGAGCGGACAGATACGCAGTATTTT. Looking up the rest from reference TRBV11-2 and TRBJ2-3 gives the full variable domain: EAGVAQSPRYKIIEKRQSVAFWCNPISGHATLYWYQQILGQGPKLLIQFQNNGVVDDSQLPKDRFSAERLKGVDSTLKIQPAKLEDSAVYLCASSLVWERTDTQYFGPGTRLTVL.

This clonotype occurred many times. J is TRBJ2-3 and V is TRBV28, with D hard to call. The CDR3 has 15 amino acids. Between the trimmed V and J ends, which lost 3 bases and 0 bases, there was a span of 10 bases. Germline-derived CDR1 and CDR2 are MDHEN and SYDVKM. CDR3: CASSFSGLSTDTQYF. The CDR3 region has the DNA TGTGCCAGCAGTTTTTCAGGCCTAAGCACAGATACGCAGTATTTT.

The chain recombines TRBV7-2 with TRBJ1-2; TRBD1 matches 8 bases. V was clipped by 1 base and J by 4 bases; unmatched bases: 2. This CDR3 has 14 residues. Germline V CDR1 and CDR2: SGHTA, FQGNSA. The DNA for the CDR3 is TGTGCCAGCAGCTTAGGGACAGGGTTCTATGGCTACACCTTC. Protein: CASSLGTGFYGYTF. Full variable domain (remainder filled in from reference TRBV7-2 and TRBJ1-2): GAGVSQSPSNKVTEKGKDVELRCDPISGHTALYWYRQSLGQGLEFLIYFQGNSAPDKSGLPSDRFSAERTGGSVSTLTIQRTQQEDSAVYLCASSLGTGFYGYTFGSGTRLTVV.

This clonotype was picked up a small number of times. The chain has TRBV9 and TRBJ2-1, with 13 positions matching TRBD2. This CDR3 has 15 amino acids. Germline CDR1 is SGDLS and CDR2 is YYNGEE. The ends lost 5 bases at V and 5 bases at J; junction bases unmatched: 4. In nucleotides, the CDR3 is TGTGCCAGCAGGGAGACTAGCGGGAGGAACAATGAGCAGTTCTTC. Encoded protein: CASRETSGRNNEQFF.